This TCR beta chain was sequenced during a study of control samples from healthy donors and cancer patients. The method was immunoSEQ multiplex PCR; TCRdb's version includes in-frame clones alone and lacks a portion of them. This sample has fewer than 95,000 clones, with around nine tenths found just once. Germline CDR1 reads SGDLS; CDR2 reads YYNGEE. V lost 4 bases to trimming and J lost 4 bases; unmatched junction nucleotides: 9. The CDR3 extends over 15 amino acids. This TCR was sampled from a man aged 25-45 years in good health. The genes are TRBV9 and TRBJ2-3; 7 bases agree with TRBD2. The sequencing input was blood. As DNA, the CDR3 is TGTGCCAGCAGCCAAACTAGCGTCTGGGCAGATACGCAGTATTTT. This codes for CASSQTSVWADTQYF.